The 32 T cell receptor delta chains given below trace back to one sample, sequenced in a study of gammadelta T cells in human blood. TCRdb reanalysed the RT-PCR reads via CATT. The table lists a few hundred delta-chain clones, 30% to 35% of them singletons. Input material: Vgamma9Vdelta2 gamma-delta T cells from cord blood. The receptors come from a newborn.

In its sample, this clone was seen a few times. A far larger clone is off by one base, so a read error is likely. V gene TRDV2 combines with J gene TRDJ3, with 8 bases aligning to TRDD3. The J gene, left out of TCRdb, was set here by checking the DNA against germline. This CDR3 spans 19 amino acids. Germline trimming cut 3 bases from V and 0 bases from J; bases unmatched to any gene: 9. Germline V lookup: CDR1 GEAIGNYY, CDR2 EKD. In DNA, the CDR3 is TGTGCCTGTGACGTACTGGGGGTCCACCACTCCTGGGACACCCGACAGATGTTTTTC. This codes for CACDVLGVHHSWDTRQMFF.

Turning to this clone: This likely came from a read error, as a far larger clone is one base away. The sample has other DNA sequences that encode this CDR3 too. This chain joins TRDV2 and TRDJ1; 8 nucleotides line up with TRDD3. This CDR3 contains 14 residues. Germline V gene data show CDR1 as GEAIGNYY and CDR2 as EKD. The CDR3 DNA follows: TGCGCCTGTGACAAACTGGGGGACACCGATAAACTCATCTTT. Encoded protein: CACDKLGDTDKLIF.

Concerning this clone: A single base is all that separates this from a far larger clone, so a read error is likely. Other DNA sequences of this sample code for an identical CDR3. The chain carries TRDV2 and TRDJ1, with 9 bases lining up with TRDD3. The J gene, absent from TCRdb, was called here by matching the DNA to germline. The junction had 9 bases not matched to a gene; V was cut back by 1 base and J by 1 base. The length of the CDR3 is 17 residues. Germline V lookup: CDR1 GEAIGNYY, CDR2 EKD. The CDR3 is CACDTVVTGGPTDKLIF. The CDR3 DNA follows: TGTGCCTGTGACACTGTTGTTACTGGGGGACCCACCGATAAACTCATCTTT.

Points on this clone: This is likely an artifact of a read error, given a far larger clone one base away. The chain employs TRDV2 and TRDJ3; 11 bases agree with TRDD3. In germline, CDR1 is GEAIGNYY, CDR2 EKD. The V and J ends lost 3 bases and 0 bases, in that order; junction bases with no gene match: 9. This CDR3 has 20 amino acids. CDR3 bases: TGTGCCTGTGACTTAGTAATGGGGGATACGAGCTCCTGGGACACCCGACAGATGTTTTTC. This encodes CACDLVMGDTSSWDTRQMFF.

Comments on this clone: The likely explanation is a read error, given a far larger clone one base away. The chain carries TRDV2 and TRDJ1, with 10 bases lining up with TRDD3. TCRdb carries no J gene annotation; the J gene was assigned here by matching the DNA with germline. CDR1 and CDR2 from the germline V gene are GEAIGNYY and EKD. The CDR3 extends over 19 amino acids. V was pared by 2 bases and J by 3 bases, with 17 bases of the junction left unmatched. The DNA for the CDR3 is TGTGCCTGTGACAGTTTTTCGGGGGATACGAAGGGGTACTCCGATAAACTCATCTTT. Translating it yields CACDSFSGDTKGYSDKLIF.

In this sample, this clone turned up a few times. A read error is the likely source, as a far larger clone sits one nucleotide away. This chain links TRDV2 with TRDJ3, with 9 bases matching TRDD3. Germline assignment: CDR1 GEAIGNYY and CDR2 EKD. The CDR3 totals 16 residues. The CDR3 loop is CARDWGSSWDTRQMFF. In DNA form, the CDR3 reads TGTGCCCGTGACTGGGGGAGCTCCTGGGACACCCGACAGATGTTTTTC.

To note about this clone: With a far larger clone one base away, a read error is the likely cause. Other DNA sequences in the sample encode the same CDR3. J gene TRDJ3 was identified, but the V gene was not called; TRDD3, the D gene given by the table, was not confirmed from the DNA. CDR3 size: 20 residues. The CDR3 DNA follows: TGTGCGTGTGACACCGTTACTGGGGGAGACACATCCTGGGACACCCGACAGATGTTTTTC. Protein sequence: CACDTVTGGDTSWDTRQMFF.

Remarks on this clone: A single base separates this from a much larger clone, so it may be a read error. The chain carries TRDV2 and TRDJ4; 13 bases agree with TRDD3. Matching the DNA to germline supplied the J gene, which TCRdb does not give. The CDR3 spans 17 residues. After removal of 3 bases from V and 3 bases from J, the junction contained 12 bases not matched to a gene. The germline V gene encodes CDR1 GEAIGNYY and CDR2 EKD. The CDR3 here is CACDPLYHWGIRGPLIF. The CDR3 DNA sequence: TGTGCCTGTGACCCGCTATACCACTGGGGGATACGAGGACCCCTGATCTTT.

Concerning this clone itself: With a far larger clone one base away, a read error is the likely cause. The chain combines TRDV2 with TRDJ1; 8 bases are shared with TRDD3. TCRdb records no J gene; here it was assigned by comparing the DNA to germline. The junction had 6 bases not matched to a gene; V was cut back by 1 base and J by 3 bases. Germline CDR1 GEAIGNYY, CDR2 EKD. The CDR3 length is 15 residues. The CDR3 reads CACDTRDTGPDKLIF. CDR3 DNA: TGTGCCTGTGACACTCGGGATACGGGTCCCGATAAACTCATCTTT.

Notes on this clone: A read error is likely here: a far larger clone is one base away. Within the sample, other DNA sequences also encode this same CDR3. The V call is TRDV2, the J call TRDJ1; D is perhaps TRDD3 (6 bases). The V gene lost 2 bases and the J gene lost 0 bases, with 9 bases spanning the gap. CDR1 GEAIGNYY and CDR2 EKD come from the germline V gene. The CDR3 is made up of 14 amino acids. The CDR3 spells CACDKLGDTDKLIF. CDR3 in DNA: TGTGCCTGTGACAAATTGGGGGACACCGATAAACTCATCTTT.

About this clone itself: It differs at one base from a far larger clone, so likely a read error. The chain combines TRDV2 with TRDJ3, with unresolved D. The CDR3 extends over 15 amino acids. Looked up from germline, CDR1 is GEAIGNYY and CDR2 is EKD. The V end was cut by 3 bases, the J end by 0 bases, with 5 bases between. The CDR3 is CACDQISWDTRQMFF. The DNA for the CDR3 is TGTGCCTGTGACCAGATCTCCTGGGACACCCGACAGATGTTTTTC.

This clone was recorded a few times. A read error is likely here: a far larger clone is one base away. This specimen includes other DNA sequences encoding the same CDR3. J is TRDJ3 and V is TRDV2; the match to TRDD3 covers 7 bases. After removal of 3 bases from V and 0 bases from J, the junction contained 4 bases not matched to a gene. From germline, CDR1 is GEAIGNYY and CDR2 EKD. The CDR3 sequence is 17 residues long. This CDR3 is CACDLGGSSWDTRQMFF. The CDR3, as DNA: TGTGCCTGTGACCTGGGGGGCAGCTCCTGGGACACCCGACAGATGTTTTTC.

A remark on this clone: Given a far larger clone just one base away, this is likely a sequencing read error. The same CDR3 also results from other DNA sequences found in this sample. The chain employs TRDV2 and TRDJ1, with 13 bases that match TRDD3. Assignment of the J gene here rests on matching the DNA to germline, because TCRdb gives none. Germline-derived CDR1 and CDR2 are GEAIGNYY and EKD. There are 14 residues in the CDR3. Trimming took 1 base from V and 8 from J; bases not matched to a gene: 3. The CDR3 spells CACDTLGDTPKLIF. DNA of the CDR3: TGTGCCTGTGACACACTGGGGGATACGCCAAAACTCATCTTT.

Worth noting for this clone: This probably arose from a read error, given a far larger clone one base away. The V and J genes are TRDV2 and TRDJ1; possibly TRDD3 for D (6 bases). Since TCRdb gives no J gene, matching the DNA to germline was used here to assign it. Per the germline V gene, CDR1 is GEAIGNYY and CDR2 is EKD. The CDR3 totals 15 residues. V lost 1 base and J lost 3, with 14 bases in between. The CDR3 DNA is TGTGCCTGTGACACTCGGGATATGGATCCCGATAAACTCATCTTT. Its translation: CACDTRDMDPDKLIF.

A word on this clone: The DNA is left out, because the CDR3 cannot be placed on it with certainty; the CDR3 is given as TCRdb lists it. J is TRDJ3 and V is TRDV2; the table calls TRDD3, which could not be checked here. Looked up from germline, CDR1 is GEAIGNYY and CDR2 is EKD. The CDR3 is 24 amino acids in total, end residues counted. This CDR3 is CACLRWGSWDTRQMFFRTGIKLFF.

The table lists this clone with a few counts. A far larger clone differs by one base, so this is likely a read error. This sample includes further DNA sequences coding for the same CDR3. The chain carries TRDV2 and TRDJ1; 10 bases agree with TRDD3. CDR1 and CDR2 from the germline V gene are GEAIGNYY and EKD. This CDR3 has 16 amino acids. J gave up 5 bases and V 1 base, and 9 bases lay outside the gene matches. In nucleotides, the CDR3 is TGTGCCTGTGACACTCGTACTGGGGGATCCGTTGATAAACTCATCTTT. It codes for CACDTRTGGSVDKLIF.

About this clone itself: The likely explanation is a read error, given a far larger clone one base away. No J gene call was made, and the V gene is TRDV2; TRDD3, the table's D call, was not compared with the DNA. There are 13 residues in the CDR3. CDR1 and CDR2 from the germline V gene are GEAIGNYY and EKD. In DNA form, the CDR3 reads TGTGCCTGTGACACCGTGGCGGGGGAGGGACTAATCTTT. It translates to CACDTVAGEGLIF.

In the case of this clone: This probably arose from a read error, given a far larger clone one base away. The chain is built from TRDV2 and TRDJ1, with 8 bases matching TRDD3. Germline-derived CDR1 and CDR2 are GEAIGNYY and EKD. The CDR3 runs 19 residues. The CDR3, as DNA: TGTGCCTGTGACAAGAAGGATACTGGGGGTCTTCCCTACACCGATAAACGCATCTTT. Residues: CACDKKDTGGLPYTDKRIF.

This clone has a handful of counts. Without a V gene call, the J gene is given as TRDJ3. This CDR3 is built from 10 residues. The CDR3 nucleotides read TGCTCCGGGGACACCCGACAGATGTTTTTC. Translating it yields CSGDTRQMFF.

In this sample, this clone is large. The chain has TRDV2 and TRDJ2; TRDD3 agrees at 8 bases. V lost 0 bases, J lost 8 bases, and 22 bases stayed unmatched. CDR3 length: 20 residues. The germline CDR1 and CDR2 sequences are GEAIGNYY and EKD. The CDR3: CACDTRVLGALTGPSAQLFF. The CDR3 bases are TGTGCCTGTGACACCAGGGTACTGGGGGCCCTAACGGGGCCTTCCGCACAACTCTTCTTT.

This clone was seen a few times. Only one base separates this from a far larger clonotype, so it likely reflects a read error. The chain recombines TRDV2 with TRDJ3; TRDD3 is a possible D gene (5 bases). No J segment appears in TCRdb, so it was assigned here by matching the sequence to germline. Germline V lookup: CDR1 GEAIGNYY, CDR2 EKD. CDR3 length: 21 residues. The CDR3 here is CACDTVNGPDLKSWDTRQMFF. CDR3 sequence (DNA): TGTGCCTGTGACACCGTAAATGGACCCGACCTTAAATCCTGGGACACTCGACAGATGTTTTTC.

There are a few counts of this clone. The likely explanation is a read error, given a far larger clone one base away. This rearrangement joins TRDV2 to TRDJ1; D may be TRDD3 (5 bases). The CDR3 length is 16 residues. Germline V CDR1 and CDR2: GEAIGNYY, EKD. The germline V and J ends were trimmed by 1 base and 1 base, with 15 bases remaining between them. The chain's CDR3 is CACDTEDTAGTDKLIF. CDR3 DNA sequence: TGTGCCTGTGACACAGAAGATACAGCTGGCACCGATAAACTCATCTTT.

This clone was observed a handful of times. A read error is likely here: a far larger clone is one base away. In the same sample, other DNA sequences code for this CDR3. The V call is TRDV2, the J call TRDJ1, with 8 bases identical to TRDD3. CDR3 length equals 14 residues. Germline lookup yields CDR1 GEAIGNYY and CDR2 EKD. CDR3 nucleotides: TGTGCCTGCGACAAACTGGGGGACACCGATAAACTCATCTTT. Protein product: CACDKLGDTDKLIF.

As to this clone: A far bigger clonotype differs at one base, so this is likely a read error. The J gene is TRDJ1, the V gene TRDV2; 9 nucleotides align to TRDD3. TCRdb lists no J gene, so it was determined here by aligning the DNA to germline. From germline, CDR1 is GEAIGNYY and CDR2 EKD. The CDR3 is 17 amino acids. This chain's CDR3 is CARDTVVTGGPTDKLIF. In nucleotides, the CDR3 is TGTGCCCGTGACACCGTTGTTACTGGGGGACCCACCGATAAACTCATCTTT.

There are a few counts of this clone. This probably arose from a read error, given a far larger clone one base away. The chain employs TRDV2 and TRDJ3; the match to TRDD3 covers 8 bases. CDR3 size: 19 residues. Per the germline V gene, CDR1 is GEAIGNYY and CDR2 is EKD. DNA of the CDR3: TGTGCCTGTGACGTACTGGGGGTCCACCGCTCCTGGGACACCCGACAGATTTTTTTC. Protein: CACDVLGVHRSWDTRQIFF.

Only a few counts were recorded for this clone. A far larger clone is one nucleotide away, so this likely arose from a read error. V is TRDV2 and J is TRDJ1; TRDD3 matches 12 bases. Germline lookup yields CDR1 GEAIGNYY and CDR2 EKD. The CDR3 contains 14 residues. CDR3 bases: TGTGCCTGTGACATACTGGGGGATACCGATAAACGCATCTTT. This encodes CACDILGDTDKRIF.

Notes on this clone: A single base is all that separates this from a far larger clone, so a read error is likely. The V gene was identified as TRDV2, while no J gene was called; TRDD3, the D gene given by the table, was not confirmed from the DNA. There are 19 residues in the CDR3. From germline, CDR1 is GEAIGNYY and CDR2 EKD. The CDR3 region is CACDKKDTGGLPYTDKPIF. CDR3 DNA sequence: TGTGCCTGTGACAAGAAGGATACTGGGGGTCTTCCCTACACCGATAAACCCATCTTT.

By share, this clone counts as hyperexpanded. The chain is built from TRDV2 and TRDJ1; 7 bases match TRDD3. From germline, CDR1 is GEAIGNYY and CDR2 EKD. The V gene end was trimmed by 2 bases and the J gene end by 5 bases; junction bases not matched to a gene: 7. The CDR3 covers 14 residues. CDR3 DNA: TGTGCCTGTGACAACGCCCTGGGGGGAGATAAACTCATCTTT. Translating it yields CACDNALGGDKLIF.

This clone turned up a few times. A far larger clone lies a single base away; this is likely a read error. The rearrangement joins TRDV2 to TRDJ3; 8 positions match TRDD3. V dropped 1 base and J dropped 7; count of bases not matched to a gene: 5. The CDR3 length is 16 residues. Germline V gene data show CDR1 as GEAIGNYY and CDR2 as EKD. The CDR3 here is CACDTRGIEDTRQMFF. The CDR3 DNA reads TGTGCCTGTGACACGAGGGGGATAGAAGACACCCGACAGATGTTTTTC.

Sample share makes this clone hyperexpanded. V usage is TRDV2 and J usage is TRDJ1; TRDD3 aligns across 8 bases. This CDR3 contains 15 residues. Trimming took 1 base from V and 3 from J; bases not matched to a gene: 6. The V gene's germline CDR1 is GEAIGNYY and CDR2 EKD. DNA of the CDR3: TGTGCCTGTGACACTCGGGATACGGATCCCGATAAACTCATCTTT. Protein product: CACDTRDTDPDKLIF.

A word on this clone: Since a far larger clone is one base different, this is likely a read error. The chain couples TRDV2 to TRDJ1, with D possibly matching TRDD3 (6 bases). CDR1 is GEAIGNYY and CDR2 is EKD in the germline V gene. V lost 0 bases to trimming and J lost 10 bases, with 14 bases between them. The CDR3 covers 13 residues. The CDR3 DNA is TGTGCCTGTGACACCGTGGAGGGGGAGGGACTCATCTTT. This gives the protein CACDTVEGEGLIF.

To note about this clone: Only one base separates this from a far larger clonotype, so it likely reflects a read error. The chain couples TRDV2 to TRDJ1; TRDD3 agrees at 10 bases. Germline CDR1 is GEAIGNYY and CDR2 is EKD. The CDR3 spans 19 residues. CDR3 DNA sequence: TGTGCCTGTGACAGTTTTTCGGGGGATACGAAGGGGTACACCAATAAACTCATCTTT. Translated, it gives CACDSFSGDTKGYTNKLIF.